This passage covers 32 T cell receptor beta chains from one sample sequenced in a study of blood T cells in healthy people across ages. A second PCR of roughly 6 to 12 cycles used a sample-barcoded 5' primer and a J-beta primer mix. MiXCR, run by TCRdb on the 5' RACE reads, gives a single entry per CDR3 protein. There are hundreds of thousands of distinct CDR3 sequences in the sample; around 25% occur only once, and about 3% lies in the top ten. The data also belong to a second study, concerning T cells of mothers and their children.

Sequenced material: blood. The receptors stem from a boy younger than 18 in good health.

In this sample, this clonotype turned up a few times. This chain uses TRBV7-3 with TRBJ2-4, with D unresolved. The ends were cut back, 1 base at V and 7 bases at J, with 8 bases in the middle. Germline V gene data show CDR1 as SGHTA and CDR2 as FQGTGA. The CDR3 has 13 amino acids. The CDR3 region is CASSLNPANIQYF. The CDR3 nucleotides are TGTGCCAGCAGCTTAAACCCAGCCAACATTCAGTACTTC.

The V call is TRBV27, the J call TRBJ2-3, with TRBD2 identical over 12 bases. The CDR3 spans 16 residues. Germline loops: CDR1 MNHEY, CDR2 SMNVEV (reference sequence). V shed 4 bases and J 6 bases; nucleotides not matched to a gene: 8. CDR3: CASSWTSGNPTDTQYF. In DNA form, the CDR3 reads TGTGCCAGCAGTTGGACTAGCGGGAACCCCACTGATACGCAGTATTTT.

The chain employs TRBV28 and TRBJ2-3, with 12 bases matching TRBD2. CDR3 length: 16 amino acids. Germline lookup yields CDR1 MDHEN and CDR2 SYDVKM. The V and J ends lost 7 bases and 8 bases, in that order; junction bases with no gene match: 13. CDR3 residues: CASTPAGTSGPFTQYF. As DNA, the CDR3 is TGTGCCAGCACCCCGGCCGGGACTAGCGGGCCCTTTACGCAGTATTTT.

The chain joins TRBV10-2 to TRBJ1-5, with TRBD1 identical over 7 bases. Germline values: CDR1 WSHSY, CDR2 SAAADI. The CDR3 spans 14 residues. V shed 9 bases, J shed 4 bases, and the junction held 9 bases outside the gene matches. The CDR3 is CASFSGTANQPQHF. The CDR3 DNA reads as TGCGCCAGTTTTTCCGGGACAGCGAATCAGCCCCAGCATTTT.

This clonotype was seen more than once but under ten times. This rearrangement joins TRBV28 to TRBJ2-7; D gene unclear. The V gene's germline CDR1 is MDHEN and CDR2 SYDVKM. V was trimmed by 5 bases and J by 7 bases, leaving 12 bases between them. This CDR3 spans 12 amino acids. CDR3 coding DNA: TGTGCCAGCAGTCGTCGACCCAAGGAGCAGTACTTC. This gives the protein CASSRRPKEQYF.

The CDR3 spells CATQGQTNTEAFF. The CDR3, as DNA: TGTGCCACCCAGGGACAGACAAACACTGAAGCTTTCTTT. This rearrangement joins TRBV18 to TRBJ1-1; 7 nucleotides align to TRBD1. The CDR3 is made up of 13 amino acids. CDR1 is KGHSH, CDR2 LQKENI, per germline. J gave up 2 bases and V 10 bases, and 7 bases lay outside the gene matches.

The chain is built from TRBV19 and TRBJ2-5; D unclear. The J call may be incorrect, as the DNA end agrees better with TRBJ2-1. The CDR3 contains 11 residues. Germline CDR1 and CDR2: LNHDA and SQIVND (reference sequence). This CDR3 is CASSRFNEQFF. CDR3 in DNA: TGTGCCAGTAGTAGGTTCAATGAGCAGTTCTTC.

The chain links TRBV14 to TRBJ2-1, with D maybe TRBD2 (5 bases). This CDR3 is built from 16 residues. The V end lost 4 bases, the J end lost 8 bases, and 21 bases lay between the germline ends. Per the germline V gene, CDR1 is SGHDN and CDR2 is FVKESK. Here the CDR3 DNA reads TGTGCCAGCAGCCCCCGGACTCCTCTAACGGGTGATGAGCAGTTCTTC. It encodes CASSPRTPLTGDEQFF.

This rearrangement joins TRBV7-6 to TRBJ2-7; TRBD1 matches at 8 bases. With the DNA end fitting TRBJ2-1 better, the J assignment may be wrong. Germline V gene lookup returns CDR1 SGHVS and CDR2 FNYEAQ. CDR3 size: 15 residues. CDR3 in DNA: TGTGCCAGCAGCCAGGGGGCAGGGGGCCTCTATGAGCAGTTCTTC. Encoded protein: CASSQGAGGLYEQFF.

This sequence joins TRBV2 and TRBJ2-1; TRBD1 or TRBD2 may be the D gene (6 bases each). Looked up from germline, CDR1 is SNHLY and CDR2 is FYNNEI. The V end lost 10 bases, the J end lost 3 bases, and 16 bases lay between the germline ends. The CDR3 runs 14 residues. DNA for the CDR3: TGTGCCACCTCTCGGGGGCCCTTCTACAATGAGCAGTTCTTC. Protein product: CATSRGPFYNEQFF.

The chain links TRBV28 to TRBJ2-7; TRBD1 aligns across 10 bases. CDR1 and CDR2 (germline): MDHEN, SYDVKM. The CDR3 runs to 14 residues. Unmatched junction bases numbered 5, after V lost 3 bases and J lost 6 bases. Here the CDR3 reads CASSFAGTGVEQYF. Written as DNA, the CDR3 is TGTGCCAGCAGTTTCGCCGGGACAGGGGTCGAGCAGTACTTC.

The chain is built from TRBV14 and TRBJ1-2; no firm D call. Germline V gives CDR1 SGHDN, CDR2 FVKESK. The length of the CDR3 is 13 residues. Trimming cost V 2 bases and J 2 bases, with 6 bases left between them. The CDR3 spells CASSQRRNYGYTF. In nucleotides, the CDR3 is TGTGCCAGCAGCCAAAGGAGGAACTATGGCTACACCTTC.

The sample holds a few counts of this clonotype. Here the CDR3 reads CASSSWTGGYVYETQYF. For the CDR3, the DNA is TGTGCCAGCAGTTCCTGGACAGGGGGCTACGTGTACGAGACCCAGTACTTC. This chain connects TRBV12-3 or TRBV12-4 to TRBJ2-5; 11 nucleotides match TRBD1. The junction had 12 bases not matched to a gene; V was cut back by 4 bases and J by 5 bases. This CDR3 has 17 amino acids.

The rearrangement uses TRBV5-4 and TRBJ1-1; no reliable D call. The V end was cut by 4 bases, the J end by 2 bases, with 15 bases between. CDR3 length: 15 amino acids. Germline V gene lookup returns CDR1 SGHNT and CDR2 YYREEE (reference sequence). The CDR3 DNA reads as TGTGCCAGCAGCCTAGAGGGAGGATCAAACACTGAAGCTTTCTTT. This translates into CASSLEGGSNTEAFF.

The V call is TRBV15, the J call TRBJ2-5; D uncertain. This CDR3 is built from 14 residues. Germline assignment: CDR1 LNHNV and CDR2 YYDKDF (reference sequence). V was trimmed by 0 bases and J by 9 bases, leaving 14 bases between them. The CDR3 protein is CATSRDRTVEAQYF. The CDR3 DNA reads as TGTGCCACCAGCAGAGATCGCACAGTAGAAGCCCAGTACTTC.

Only a few counts were recorded for this clonotype. The rearrangement joins TRBV28 to TRBJ2-2, with 7 bases that match TRBD1. With V trimmed by 10 bases and J by 2 bases, 13 bases remained unmatched. CDR3 length: 16 residues. CDR1 and CDR2 from the germline V gene are MDHEN and SYDVKM. CDR3 loop: CATIRGPGRNTGELFF. Here the CDR3 DNA reads TGTGCCACTATAAGGGGGCCGGGGCGTAACACCGGGGAGCTGTTTTTT. Together with reference TRBV28 and TRBJ2-2, the CDR3 gives the full variable domain: DVKVTQSSRYLVKRTGEKVFLECVQDMDHENMFWYRQDPGLGLRLIYFSYDVKMKEKGDIPEGYSVSREKKERFSLILESASTNQTSMYLCATIRGPGRNTGELFFGEGSRLTVL.

This clonotype was observed a few times. The gene calls are TRBV10-3 and TRBJ2-5; perhaps TRBD1 as D (6 bases). The CDR3 covers 12 residues. V dropped 5 bases and J dropped 3 bases, with 7 bases sitting between them. From germline, CDR1 is ENHRY and CDR2 SYGVKD. The CDR3 reads CAISNREETQYF. The CDR3 DNA sequence: TGTGCCATCAGTAACAGGGAAGAGACCCAGTACTTC.

This clonotype appeared a few times. The CDR3 nucleotides are TGTGCCAGCAGCTTACGTTCCAGGGGAGGAGAGACCCAGTACTTC. It codes for CASSLRSRGGETQYF. This chain connects TRBV7-8 to TRBJ2-5; D is perhaps TRBD1 or TRBD2 (6 bases each). V was trimmed by 2 bases and J by 4 bases, leaving 14 bases between them. Germline lookup yields CDR1 SGHVS and CDR2 FQNEAQ. This CDR3 spans 15 amino acids.

This clonotype has just a few counts. This chain links TRBV6-5 with TRBJ1-2; D is undetermined. The V end was cut by 6 bases, the J end by 3 bases, with 11 bases between. This CDR3 has 13 amino acids. In germline, CDR1 is MNHEY, CDR2 SVGAGI. The chain's CDR3 is CASSPGFYYGYTF. DNA of the CDR3: TGTGCCAGCAGCCCGGGATTCTACTATGGCTACACCTTC.

The chain links TRBV11-2 to TRBJ2-1; D may be TRBD1 (6 bases). V lost 3 bases and J 2 bases, leaving 11 bases between the germline ends. The CDR3 has 15 amino acids. Germline lookup yields CDR1 SGHAT and CDR2 FQNNGV. The CDR3 is CASSLTGPAYNEQFF. CDR3 nucleotide sequence: TGTGCCAGCAGCTTGACAGGCCCTGCCTACAATGAGCAGTTCTTC.

This clonotype was picked up a small number of times. This chain joins TRBV12-3 or TRBV12-4 and TRBJ2-4; possibly TRBD2 for D (6 bases). The V end was cut by 6 bases, the J end by 12 bases, with 15 bases between. CDR3 size: 12 residues. This CDR3 reads CASRVRGGTQYF. The CDR3, as DNA: TGTGCCAGCAGAGTTAGGGGAGGTACTCAGTACTTC.

J is TRBJ2-7 and V is TRBV2, with 9 bases lining up with TRBD1. Trimming took 5 bases from V and 6 from J; bases not matched to a gene: 8. This CDR3 is 14 amino acids long. Germline V gene data show CDR1 as SNHLY and CDR2 as FYNNEI. The CDR3 loop reads CASSYTGQGGEQYF. CDR3 nucleotide sequence: TGTGCCAGCAGTTATACGGGACAGGGAGGCGAGCAGTACTTC.

The V call is TRBV28, the J call TRBJ1-6; D possibly corresponds to TRBD1 (6 bases). The CDR3 runs to 14 residues. Germline values: CDR1 MDHEN, CDR2 SYDVKM. With 8 bases removed from V and 10 bases from J, the gap between germline ends came to 18 bases. This chain's CDR3 is CASGATGPRSPLHF. CDR3 DNA sequence: TGTGCCAGCGGAGCTACAGGGCCACGGTCACCCCTCCACTTT.

This clonotype showed up just a few times. The chain uses TRBV27 and TRBJ2-7; 11 bases line up with TRBD1. The junction had 11 bases not matched to a gene; V was cut back by 6 bases and J by 7 bases. Per germline, CDR1 MNHEY and CDR2 SMNVEV (reference sequence). The CDR3 consists of 15 residues. The CDR3 spells CASSIFGQGAGEQYF. The CDR3 nucleotides read TGTGCCAGCAGCATCTTTGGACAGGGGGCAGGGGAGCAGTACTTC.

This clonotype was seen many times. The chain uses TRBV2 and TRBJ2-2, with 10 bases that match TRBD1. CDR1 is SNHLY, CDR2 FYNNEI, per germline. After removal of 5 bases from V and 5 bases from J, the junction contained 8 bases not matched to a gene. The CDR3 spans 16 residues. CDR3 coding DNA: TGTGCCAGCAGTTCCCCGGGACAGGGGTCGACCGGGGAGCTGTTTTTT. It translates to CASSSPGQGSTGELFF.

The CDR3, as DNA: TGTGCCACCAGCAGAGTTCCGGGGGTCCCAGAGACCCAGTACTTC. This translates into CATSRVPGVPETQYF. This sequence joins TRBV15 and TRBJ2-5, with D maybe TRBD2 (6 bases). Trimming pared 1 base from V and 4 bases from J, leaving 13 bases between. This CDR3 is built from 15 residues. CDR1 is LNHNV and CDR2 is YYDKDF in the germline V gene (reference sequence).

The chain employs TRBV29-1 and TRBJ2-1, with 7 bases identical to TRBD1. Per germline, CDR1 SQVTM and CDR2 ANQGSEA. The J segment lost 0 bases and the V segment lost 2 bases, leaving 10 bases of the junction unmatched. The CDR3 covers 17 residues. The DNA of the CDR3 is TGCAGCGTTGAATGGACAGGTTCCCGGAGCTCCTACAATGAGCAGTTCTTC. It codes for CSVEWTGSRSSYNEQFF.

This clonotype occurred a few times. This chain connects TRBV29-1 to TRBJ2-2; D is ambiguous. Trimming removed 4 bases from V and 6 bases from J, with 6 bases in between. Per germline, CDR1 SQVTM and CDR2 ANQGSEA. The CDR3 totals 11 residues. CDR3 DNA sequence: TGCAGCGTTGCTCTATCCGGGGAGCTGTTTTTT. Amino acid sequence: CSVALSGELFF.

In its sample, this clonotype was seen a few times. The chain links TRBV24-1 to TRBJ1-5; D is perhaps TRBD1 (6 bases). V lost 6 bases, J lost 7 bases, and 24 bases lay in between. CDR3 size: 17 residues. Per germline, CDR1 KGHDR and CDR2 SFDVKD. The CDR3 spells CATSRTPGARSRQPQHF. As DNA, the CDR3 is TGTGCCACCAGTCGGACCCCAGGGGCGCGAAGTAGACAGCCCCAGCATTTT.

The CDR3 bases are TGTGCCAGCAGTTTGAGCGGGTTATCCGAGCAGTACTTC. It yields the protein CASSLSGLSEQYF. This rearrangement joins TRBV27 to TRBJ2-5; tentative D call: TRBD2 (6 bases). The J call is uncertain, as TRBJ2-7 better fits the DNA end. CDR1 and CDR2 (germline): MNHEY, SMNVEV (reference sequence). There are 13 residues in the CDR3.

With regard to this clonotype: The conserved closing phenylalanine or tryptophan is absent in this CDR3, likely reflecting a read error. For the CDR3, the DNA is TGTGCCAGCAGTACGGTTCGGAGGGTAGGGGATGAGCAGTTCTTA. Translating it yields CASSTVRRVGDEQFL. The V and J genes are TRBV6-5 and TRBJ2-1, with D perhaps matching TRBD2 (6 bases). The V end was cut by 5 bases, the J end by 8 bases, with 19 bases between. The CDR3 length is 15 residues. Germline CDR1 reads MNHEY; CDR2 reads SVGAGI.

Comment on this clonotype: A read error is likely, as this CDR3 ends without the conserved phenylalanine or tryptophan. The limits of the CDR3 on the DNA are not certain, so only TCRdb's listed CDR3 is given. The chain recombines TRBV5-1 with TRBJ2-5. The CDR3 contains 8 residues when both ends are counted. Germline-derived CDR1 and CDR2 are SGHRS and YFSETQ. CDR3 amino acids: CASSRLTL.